The T cell receptor (beta chain) under discussion was sequenced for a study of T cell repertoires in cytomegalovirus infection. TCRdb re-called the reads with MiXCR, one entry per CDR3 protein. This table holds around 19,000 distinct CDR3 sequences, approximately 39% found once. As to this clonotype: Its matching antigen is unknown.

Trimming cost V 6 bases and J 2 bases, with 18 bases left between them. This CDR3 is built from 16 residues. The chain uses TRBV12-3 or TRBV12-4 and TRBJ2-3; the D gene is possibly TRBD1 (6 bases). This specimen consisted of CD8+ T cells from cultured PBMCs, obtained from culture after CMV antigen stimulation. The clonotype comes from a human donor in good health (CMV status not recorded). Some clones in this sample may be carry-over from other donors' samples. CDR3 sequence: CASSLQDSLNTDTQYF. Here the CDR3 DNA reads TGTGCCAGCAGCTTACAGGACAGCCTTAACACAGATACGCAGTATTTT.